This is a list of T cell receptor beta chains from one sample in a study of T cells after yellow fever vaccination. TCRdb used MiXCR to reprocess the 5' RACE reads, holding one entry per CDR3 protein. The table shows roughly 500,000 distinct CDR3 sequences, with around 21% occurring only once. The material sequenced was PBMCs, taken 15 days after the yellow fever booster vaccination. These receptors were taken from a young man who received the YFV17D yellow fever vaccine. Both conserved end residues are part of each CDR3. A D gene is named only where the DNA matches it firmly. Size is omitted from some rows. Given values are once, few, many or a class for expanded clones.

V gene	clone size	D gene	J gene	CDR3 length	CDR3 DNA	CDR3 protein
TRBV7-2	NA	NA	TRBJ2-7	15	TGTGCCAGCAGCCGCCAGGGCCCTAGCCACTACGAGCAGTACTTC	CASSRQGPSHYEQYF
TRBV5-1	few	NA	TRBJ2-3	16	TGCGCCAGCAGCCCTCCGACAGGAGCAACGGGGGATACGCAGTATTTT	CASSPPTGATGDTQYF
TRBV7-2	NA	TRBD2	TRBJ2-3	13	TGTGCCACCACTAGCGGTAGCACAGATACGCAGTATTTT	CATTSGSTDTQYF
TRBV7-2	NA	TRBD1	TRBJ2-1	16	TGTGCCAGCAGCTTAAGAAGGACAGGGGTCGTCAATGAGCAGTTCTTC	CASSLRRTGVVNEQFF
TRBV27	few	NA	TRBJ2-5	14	TGTGCCAGCAGTTTAAACCCGGCGGTGGAGACCCAGTACTTC	CASSLNPAVETQYF
TRBV9	NA	TRBD2	TRBJ2-1	15	TGTGCCAGCAGCGTAGGGGTAGCGGGAGGACCTGAGCAGTTCTTC	CASSVGVAGGPEQFF
TRBV20-1	few	TRBD1	TRBJ2-7	14	TGCAGTGCTAAACCGGGACAGGCCCCCTACGAGCAGTACTTC	CSAKPGQAPYEQYF
TRBV7-9	few	NA	TRBJ1-2	16	TGTGCCAGCAGCTCAAGCACGGGTATGAATAACTATGGCTACACCTTC	CASSSSTGMNNYGYTF
TRBV7-2	NA	NA	TRBJ2-7	13	TGTGCCAGCAGCCTCCCACCTCACTACGAGCAGTACTTC	CASSLPPHYEQYF
TRBV29-1	NA	NA	TRBJ2-5	12	TGCAGCGTAGCCCTAGCTGGAGAGACCCAGTACTTC	CSVALAGETQYF
TRBV20-1	few	NA	TRBJ2-7	14	TGCAGTGCTAGAGAATTTGGGCCTTACCACGAGCAGTACTTC	CSAREFGPYHEQYF
TRBV7-2	few	NA	TRBJ1-5	13	TGTGCCAGCAGCTTTAGAAGCAATCAGCCCCAGCATTTT	CASSFRSNQPQHF
TRBV10-3	few	TRBD2	TRBJ2-7	16	TGTGCCATCAGTGAGCGAAGGGGACTAGCGGGAGACGAGCAGTACTTC	CAISERRGLAGDEQYF
TRBV29-1	NA	TRBD1	TRBJ2-3	14	TGCAGCGTGGAGGGACAGGGGGGCACAGATACGCAGTATTTT	CSVEGQGGTDTQYF
TRBV24-1	NA	NA	TRBJ2-5	11	TGTGCCACCGCCAGGGAAGAGACCCAGTACTTC	CATAREETQYF
TRBV4-2	NA	TRBD2	TRBJ2-7	15	TGTGCCAGCAGCCATGTAGCGGGAAAGGCCTACGAGCAGTACTTC	CASSHVAGKAYEQYF
TRBV10-3	NA	NA	TRBJ2-1	16	TGTGCCATCAGTGACCCCCTTCTAGCGTCCTACAATGAGCAGTTCTTC	CAISDPLLASYNEQFF
TRBV28	many	NA	TRBJ2-7	15	TGTGCCAGCACCCCCGGGACCGGGTACTCCTACGAGCAGTACTTC	CASTPGTGYSYEQYF
TRBV18	few	NA	TRBJ2-7	11	TGTGCCAGCTCAGGGAGGTACGAGCAGTACTTC	CASSGRYEQYF
TRBV20-1	NA	NA	TRBJ2-6	14	TGCAGTGCAACCGGGGATTCTGGGGCCAACGTCCTGACTTTC	CSATGDSGANVLTF
TRBV5-4	NA	NA	TRBJ2-7	15	TGTGCCAGCAGCTTGGGAAGCGGAGGGAGCCGCGAGCAGTACTTC	CASSLGSGGSREQYF
TRBV7-2	NA	NA	TRBJ2-1	15	TGTGCCAGCAGCTTAGCGCCGGGCCATTACAATGAGCAGTTCTTC	CASSLAPGHYNEQFF
TRBV28	few	TRBD1	TRBJ1-1	22	TGTGCCAGCAGTTCCCCAACTCCGGGACAGGGGTACTATCCTTCCAACAACACTGAAGCTTTCTTT	CASSSPTPGQGYYPSNNTEAFF
TRBV19	few	TRBD1	TRBJ1-4	17	TGTGCCAGTAGTATAAAGGGACAGGGTGTGAGGAATGAAAAACTGTTTTTT	CASSIKGQGVRNEKLFF
TRBV28	few	NA	TRBJ2-3	15	TGTGCCAGCAGTCCCAGGAGACAGAAGTCAGATACGCAGTATTTT	CASSPRRQKSDTQYF
TRBV12-3/TRBV12-4	few	TRBD1	TRBJ2-5	13	TGTGCCAGCAGAATCACAGGGGTGGAGACCCAGTACTTC	CASRITGVETQYF
TRBV10-1	few	TRBD1	TRBJ2-5	16	TGCGCCAGCAGTGAGCGCAGGACAGGGCCTGGGGAGACCCAGTACTTC	CASSERRTGPGETQYF
TRBV18	few	NA	TRBJ2-3	13	TGTGCCAGCTCACCAGGCAAGGCAGATACGCAGTATTTT	CASSPGKADTQYF
TRBV3-1	few	TRBD2	TRBJ2-3	16	TGTGCCAGCAGCCAAGATAGCGGGGTCAGCACAGATACGCAGTATTTT	CASSQDSGVSTDTQYF
TRBV11-2	NA	NA	TRBJ2-3	12	TGTGCCAGCAACCGGGGCGTAGATACGCAGTATTTT	CASNRGVDTQYF